Presented here are 18 T cell receptor beta chains from one specimen sequenced in a study of patients and donors after allogeneic stem cell transplantation. Each CDR3 protein is one row after TCRdb ran MiXCR on the RT-PCR reads. Found here are some 150,000 distinct CDR3 sequences, roughly 35% of them singletons; the top ten hold about 50%. Material: blood, either unsorted or a sorted T cell fraction (not recorded which). These receptors were taken from a human donor who was either an allogeneic HSCT recipient or a stem cell or donor lymphocyte infusion donor (not recorded which). It is not recorded whose cells these are; they may come from a transplant donor.

The V and J genes are TRBV6-5 and TRBJ1-1; D gene unclear. CDR1 is MNHEY and CDR2 is SVGAGI in the germline V gene. V was pared by 4 bases and J by 7 bases, with 10 bases between. CDR3 size: 12 residues. In DNA, the CDR3 is TGTGCCAGCAGTTCCCGAGAGTTTGAAGCTTTCTTT. This sequence encodes CASSSREFEAFF.

A few counts support this clonotype. The chain joins TRBV6-2 or TRBV6-3 to TRBJ2-7; 8 bases map to TRBD1. J gave up 2 bases and V 4 bases, and 13 bases lay outside the gene matches. This CDR3 is built from 17 residues. CDR1 MNHEY and CDR2 SVGEGT come from the germline V gene. The CDR3 sequence is CASSSGQGLSLPYEQYF. CDR3 coding DNA: TGTGCCAGCAGTTCCGGACAGGGCCTCTCGCTTCCCTACGAGCAGTACTTC.

The V and J genes are TRBV2 and TRBJ2-1, with unresolved D. Trimming shortened V by 2 bases and J by 0 bases, and 14 bases separated the two germline ends. Germline V gives CDR1 SNHLY, CDR2 FYNNEI. The CDR3 runs to 17 residues. The CDR3 region is CASSESLRKSSYNEQFF. DNA of the CDR3: TGTGCCAGCAGTGAAAGTTTGAGAAAGAGCTCCTACAATGAGCAGTTCTTC.

A few counts support this clonotype. The chain carries TRBV9 and TRBJ2-1; a weak D match, TRBD2 (5 bases). This CDR3 is built from 15 residues. Germline V gene sequence: CDR1 SGDLS, CDR2 YYNGEE. The ends were cut back, 0 bases at V and 3 bases at J, with 10 bases in the middle. In nucleotides, the CDR3 is TGTGCCAGCAGCGTAGGACTAACCCGCTACAATGAGCAGTTCTTC. This translates into CASSVGLTRYNEQFF.

A few counts support this clonotype. The chain employs TRBV25-1 and TRBJ1-1, with 7 nucleotides matching TRBD1. CDR3 length: 14 residues. V lost 3 bases to trimming and J lost 3 bases; unmatched junction nucleotides: 4. The germline V gene has CDR1 MGHDK and CDR2 SYGVNS. The CDR3 is CASSETGRYTEAFF. The CDR3 DNA is TGTGCCAGCAGTGAGACAGGGAGGTACACTGAAGCTTTCTTT.

The chain uses TRBV6-1 and TRBJ2-3; D not resolved. The length of the CDR3 is 13 residues. Deletions cut 1 base from V and 3 bases from J, with 5 bases between. Germline V CDR1 and CDR2: MNHNS, SASEGT. The CDR3 sequence: CASSEVATDTQYF. The DNA of the CDR3 is TGTGCCAGCAGTGAAGTGGCAACAGATACGCAGTATTTT.

This clonotype turned up a few times. The rearrangement links TRBV27 to TRBJ2-5; D gene uncertain. The CDR3 covers 12 residues. Germline V lookup: CDR1 MNHEY, CDR2 SMNVEV (reference sequence). V lost 5 bases and J 5 bases, leaving 9 bases between the germline ends. The CDR3 DNA follows: TGTGCCAGCAGTCCCTTCGGGGAGACCCAGTACTTC. Translated: CASSPFGETQYF.

The chain recombines TRBV12-3 or TRBV12-4 with TRBJ2-6; the match to TRBD1 covers 8 bases. After removal of 5 bases from V and 4 bases from J, the junction contained 7 bases not matched to a gene. This CDR3 has 16 residues. Written as DNA, the CDR3 is TGTGCCAGCAGTGGGACAGGTCCTGAGGGGGCCAACGTCCTGACTTTC. It encodes CASSGTGPEGANVLTF.

Only one count was recorded for this clonotype. The chain joins TRBV2 to TRBJ1-1; D uncertain. Germline loops: CDR1 SNHLY, CDR2 FYNNEI. The CDR3 has 9 amino acids. V gave up 7 bases and J gave up 7 bases, with 4 bases separating them. The CDR3 coding sequence is TGTGCCAGCATAGGTGAAGCTTTCTTT. It encodes CASIGEAFF. The full variable domain, rest sourced from reference TRBV2 and TRBJ1-1, is EPEVTQTPSHQVTQMGQEVILRCVPISNHLYFYWYRQILGQKVEFLVSFYNNEISEKSEIFDDQFSVERPDGSNFTLKIRSTKLEDSAMYFCASIGEAFFGQGTRLTVV.

This clonotype was seen only a few times. This rearrangement joins TRBV12-3 or TRBV12-4 to TRBJ1-2; 7 positions match TRBD1. Trimming at V came to 3 bases and at J to 4 bases, leaving 5 bases not matched to a gene. The CDR3 has 14 amino acids. Written as DNA, the CDR3 is TGTGCCAGCAGTTTTCTCGGGACAGTCTATGGCTACACCTTC. Protein product: CASSFLGTVYGYTF.

This clonotype appeared a few times. V usage is TRBV12-3 or TRBV12-4 and J usage is TRBJ2-3; D is ambiguous. The CDR3 has 12 amino acids. V was pared by 6 bases and J by 1 base, with 5 bases between. The CDR3 sequence: CASRWGTDTQYF. The CDR3, as DNA: TGTGCCAGCAGGTGGGGCACAGATACGCAGTATTTT.

The V and J genes are TRBV20-1 and TRBJ1-5, with TRBD1 as a possible D gene (6 bases). This CDR3 contains 15 residues. V lost 6 bases, J lost 3 bases, and 18 bases lay in between. Looked up from germline, CDR1 is DFQATT and CDR2 is SNEGSKA (reference sequence). DNA of the CDR3: TGCAGTGCCCCCGACAGGCGGCCCCTCAATCAGCCCCAGCATTTT. Residues: CSAPDRRPLNQPQHF.

This clonotype was observed at least ten times. The chain uses TRBV28 and TRBJ1-5; D gene unclear. V was trimmed by 5 bases and J by 6 bases, leaving 8 bases between them. This CDR3 is built from 12 residues. Germline CDR1 reads MDHEN; CDR2 reads SYDVKM. CDR3 loop: CASSPPGQPQHF. Here the CDR3 DNA reads TGTGCCAGCAGTCCGCCGGGTCAGCCCCAGCATTTT.

This clonotype has a handful of counts. The J gene is TRBJ1-6, the V gene TRBV6-5, with a possible D match to TRBD1 (5 bases). The length of the CDR3 is 15 residues. V was trimmed by 8 bases and J by 4 bases, leaving 15 bases between them. Germline CDR1 and CDR2: MNHEY and SVGAGI. Written as DNA, the CDR3 is TGTGCCAGCGGCGTTGGGGGTTCATATAATTCACCCCTCCACTTT. This encodes CASGVGGSYNSPLHF.

This sequence joins TRBV20-1 and TRBJ2-1; 13 bases match TRBD2. J lost 0 bases, V lost 1 base, and 12 bases had no gene match. The germline gives CDR1 DFQATT, CDR2 SNEGSKA (reference sequence). There are 20 residues in the CDR3. In nucleotides, the CDR3 is TGCAGTGCTAGAGTACTACCGGGACTAGCGGGGCAAAGCTCCTACAATGAGCAGTTCTTC. Its protein is CSARVLPGLAGQSSYNEQFF.

The J gene is TRBJ2-5, the V gene TRBV7-9; the D is unclear. CDR3 size: 13 residues. V was shortened by 5 bases and J by 0 bases, with 7 bases between the two germline ends. The germline V gene encodes CDR1 SEHNR and CDR2 FQNEAQ (reference sequence). Here the CDR3 reads CASSRMYQETQYF. The DNA for the CDR3 is TGTGCCAGCAGCCGCATGTACCAAGAGACCCAGTACTTC.

V gene TRBV5-1 combines with J gene TRBJ1-1; 10 positions match TRBD1. The trim removed 4 bases at V and 1 base at J, leaving 4 bases unmatched. CDR3 length: 15 residues. The germline gives CDR1 SGHRS, CDR2 YFSETQ. CDR3 region: CASSVRQGANTEAFF. The CDR3 region has the DNA TGCGCCAGCAGCGTAAGACAGGGGGCGAACACTGAAGCTTTCTTT.

The table lists this clonotype with a few counts. The J gene is TRBJ1-1, the V gene TRBV20-1; D possibly corresponds to TRBD1 (6 bases). Deletions cut 5 bases from V and 11 bases from J, with 12 bases between. The CDR3 contains 10 residues. The germline V gene has CDR1 DFQATT and CDR2 SNEGSKA (reference sequence). For the CDR3, the DNA is TGCAGTGCTGGGGGGCCGGGGGCTTTCTTT. Encoded protein: CSAGGPGAFF.